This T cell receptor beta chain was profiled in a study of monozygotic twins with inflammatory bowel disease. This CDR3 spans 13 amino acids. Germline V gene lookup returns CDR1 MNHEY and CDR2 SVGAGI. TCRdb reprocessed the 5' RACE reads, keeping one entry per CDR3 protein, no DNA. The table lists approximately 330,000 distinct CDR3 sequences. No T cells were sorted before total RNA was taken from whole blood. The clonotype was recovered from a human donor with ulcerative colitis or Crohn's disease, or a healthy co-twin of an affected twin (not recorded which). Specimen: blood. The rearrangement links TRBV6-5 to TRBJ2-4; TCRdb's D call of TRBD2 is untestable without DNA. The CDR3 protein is CASRTPGLNIQYF.